This T cell receptor (beta chain) emerged from a study of cytomegalovirus exposure and HLA in healthy donors. Study conclusions and caveats: Many donors carried some public TCRs, although rarity characterized most TCR sequences.

The CDR3 sequence is 12 residues long. The V gene lost 5 bases and the J gene lost 16 bases, with 18 bases spanning the gap. The V gene's germline CDR1 is SGHTA and CDR2 FQGNSA. The PCR contained 60 Vbeta and 13 Jbeta primers. Generated by immunoSEQ multiplex PCR, the TCRdb table keeps only in-frame clones and is missing some. Its table lists around 75,000 clones. Concerning this clone: No antigen is known for it.

Sequencing input: PBMCs. The V call is TRBV7-2, the J call TRBJ2-1, with D possibly matching TRBD2 (7 bases). The receptor was isolated from a man between 35 and 55 years old in good health and CMV-seronegative. Here the CDR3 DNA reads TGTGCCAGCAGCATCACCGTGGGCGGGGGCTTCTTC. Translating it yields CASSITVGGGFF.